This is a list of T cell receptor beta chains from one sample in a study of blood T cell repertoires in COVID-19. Here immunoSEQ multiplex PCR was the method, and the copy in TCRdb shows in-frame clones only, minus some. The table records some 300,000 clones, roughly 90% of them present only once. The sequencing input was PBMCs or T cells enriched from blood (not recorded which). The origin of the receptors is a woman under 40 who had been exposed to COVID-19. Each CDR3 is given with its conserved first and last residue. A D gene is named only where the DNA matches it firmly. The size entry is marked missing in some rows and otherwise reads once, few, many or a size class.

>TRBV5-6|.|few|TRBJ2-3
TGTGCCAGCAGCTTGGCGGGAAGTCTGCCCAATACGCAGTATTTT
CASSLAGSLPNTQYF
>TRBV10-2|TRBD1|.|TRBJ2-7
TGCGCCAGCCGGGACAGGCCCTTTAGGGAGCAGTACTTC
CASRDRPFREQYF
>TRBV29-1|.|once|TRBJ1-3
TGCAGCGTTGAAGTTCGGGGGGCGGCCGGAAACACCATATATTTT
CSVEVRGAAGNTIYF
>TRBV5-1|TRBD1|.|TRBJ1-1
TGCGCCAGCAGCCCCCAACAGGGGGGAAGGACTGAAGCTTTCTTT
CASSPQQGGRTEAFF
>TRBV6-5|TRBD1|.|TRBJ1-5
TGTGCCAGCAGGCTGACAGGGCAGAGCAATCAGCCCCAGCATTTT
CASRLTGQSNQPQHF
>TRBV5-1|.|.|TRBJ2-3
TGCGCCAGCAGGCAGGGAGATACGCAGTATTTT
CASRQGDTQYF
>TRBV14|TRBD1|.|TRBJ2-1
TGTGCCAGCAGCCATGGGACAGGCTTCGAGCAGTTCTTC
CASSHGTGFEQFF
>TRBV15|TRBD1|.|TRBJ2-7
TGTGCCATTCAAGAGGACAGGGGGGTCTACGAGCAGTACTTC
CAIQEDRGVYEQYF
>TRBV2|.|few|TRBJ2-7
TGTGCCAGCAAGCCTTTATTTCACACAGGGATCAACGAGCAGTACTTC
CASKPLFHTGINEQYF
>TRBV7-8|TRBD2|.|TRBJ2-7
TGTGCCAGCAGCTTGCTCGGGGGGTTTCACGAGCAGTACTTC
CASSLLGGFHEQYF
>TRBV9|.|.|TRBJ1-3
TGTGCCAGCAGCCTCTCTTTGTCGGGTATGGGAAACACCATATATTTT
CASSLSLSGMGNTIYF
>TRBV27|.|.|TRBJ1-2
TGTGCCAGCAGTTTTGGGAGAACCTATGGCTACACCTTC
CASSFGRTYGYTF
>TRBV7-6|.|.|TRBJ2-7
TGTGCCAGCAGCCCCCAGGGGGGAGGCTACGAGCAGTACTTC
CASSPQGGGYEQYF
>TRBV7-6|TRBD1|.|TRBJ2-7
TGTGCCAGCAGCTTGAGAGGGGGCCTGCTAGAATACTCGAACGAGCAGTACTTC
CASSLRGGLLEYSNEQYF
>TRBV13|.|.|TRBJ1-1
TGTGCCAGCAGTCCAGAGTCGGGCACTGAAGCTTTCTTT
CASSPESGTEAFF
>TRBV25-1|.|once|TRBJ2-1
TGTGCCAGCAGTGACCGTGTGGCGGTAACCTACAATGAGCAGTTCTTC
CASSDRVAVTYNEQFF
>TRBV5-1|.|.|TRBJ2-7
TGCGCCAGCAGCTTGGCCCCGGGCTCCTACGAGCAGTACTTC
CASSLAPGSYEQYF
>TRBV5-1|.|.|TRBJ2-5
TGCGCCAGCACGACGGGGGTGAGTGGGACCCAGTACTTC
CASTTGVSGTQYF
>TRBV12-3/TRBV12-4|TRBD1|once|TRBJ2-7
TGTGCCAGCAGTAACCGACAGGGTAGCGAGCAGTACTTC
CASSNRQGSEQYF
>TRBV5-6|.|.|TRBJ2-5
TGTGCCAGCAGCTTCATACAGCAAGAGACCCAGTACTTC
CASSFIQQETQYF
>TRBV9|.|once|TRBJ1-2
TGTGCCAGCAGCCCCCCGGGGGGGAACTATGGCTACACCTTC
CASSPPGGNYGYTF
>TRBV19|TRBD1|once|TRBJ2-1
TGTGCCAGTAGGTCCGGGACAGGTCTTTACAATGAGCAGTTCTTC
CASRSGTGLYNEQFF
>TRBV11-2|.|.|TRBJ2-2
TGTGCCAGCAGCCTACGGGACTGGGACACCGGGGAGCTGTTTTTT
CASSLRDWDTGELFF
>TRBV10-3|.|.|TRBJ1-3
TGTGCCATCAGTGAGTCGTCGGTGAGCTCTGGAAACACCATATATTTT
CAISESSVSSGNTIYF
>TRBV7-2|.|.|TRBJ1-5
TGTGCCAGTAGTGGGGGGGGAGGACAGCCCCAGCATTTT
CASSGGGGQPQHF
>TRBV10-2|.|.|TRBJ2-5
TGCGCCAGCAGTAAACAGGGGACTCGTGAGACCCAGTACTTC
CASSKQGTRETQYF
>TRBV5-1|.|.|TRBJ2-3
TGCGCCAGCAGCTTGGATAATACGCAGTATTTT
CASSLDNTQYF
>TRBV6-4|TRBD2|.|TRBJ2-3
TGTGCCAGCAGCCAAATAGCGGGGGGTACCACAGATACGCAGTATTTT
CASSQIAGGTTDTQYF
>TRBV11-2|.|.|TRBJ2-2
TGTGCCAGCCTGCGCGAGACAGCGAACACCGGGGAGCTGTTTTTT
CASLRETANTGELFF
>TRBV18|.|few|TRBJ1-5
TGTGCCAGCTCACGGTCAGGGGTCAATCAGCCCCAGCATTTT
CASSRSGVNQPQHF
>TRBV6-6|TRBD1|.|TRBJ1-2
TGTGCCAGCACCTACCGACAGGGGGGAAGTCTCTACGGCTACACCTTC
CASTYRQGGSLYGYTF
>TRBV7-9|.|.|TRBJ1-2
TGTGCCAGCAGCTTACAGGCCGCCAACTACACCTTC
CASSLQAANYTF
>TRBV10-3|.|.|TRBJ1-4
TGTGCCATCAGTGACCATGAGGGAGGGTGGGGTGAAAAACTGTTTTTT
CAISDHEGGWGEKLFF
>TRBV7-9|TRBD1|.|TRBJ1-1
TGTGCCAGCAGCCGAGACAGGGGGAACACTGAAGCTTTCTTT
CASSRDRGNTEAFF
>TRBV19|TRBD2|.|TRBJ2-1
TGTGCCAGTAGTATAGATACTAGCGGGGGGCACAATGAGCAGTTCTTC
CASSIDTSGGHNEQFF
>TRBV5-1|TRBD2|.|TRBJ2-5
TGCGCCAGCAGCCCGGGACTAGCGGGGGGATGGTACCAAGAGACCCAGTACTTC
CASSPGLAGGWYQETQYF
>TRBV7-2|.|.|TRBJ1-6
TGTGCCAGCAGCCCTCCGACAGGCGAACGAGGGGCCCTCCACTTT
CASSPPTGERGALHF
>TRBV7-3|.|.|TRBJ1-6
TGTGCCAGCAGCCCCACAAGTAATTCACCCCTCCACTTT
CASSPTSNSPLHF
>TRBV5-6|.|.|TRBJ2-5
TGTGCCAGCAGCTCGGCCCTTAGCAGTGAGACCCAGTACTTC
CASSSALSSETQYF
>TRBV2|TRBD1|.|TRBJ1-5
TGTGCCAGCAGAACCGATGGACAGGGGGATCAGCCCCAGCATTTT
CASRTDGQGDQPQHF
>TRBV27|TRBD1|.|TRBJ1-6
TGTGCCAGCAGGCGGGACAGGGTTTCACCCCTCCACTTT
CASRRDRVSPLHF
>TRBV9|TRBD2|.|TRBJ2-3
TGTGCCAGCAGCGTAGCCGTTGACGGGGGGGCAGAAGATACGCAGTATTTT
CASSVAVDGGAEDTQYF
>TRBV27|TRBD1|.|TRBJ1-1
TGTGCCAGCAGCCGGACAGGGTTAAACACTGAAGCTTTCTTT
CASSRTGLNTEAFF
>TRBV5-6|.|.|TRBJ1-2
TGTGCCAGCAGGACAGTAGCTAACTATGGCTACACCTTC
CASRTVANYGYTF
>TRBV4-3|TRBD1|.|TRBJ2-1
TGCGCCAGCAGCCAAGATCGGGACAGCTCCAATGAGCAGTTCTTC
CASSQDRDSSNEQFF
>TRBV7-6|.|.|TRBJ2-2
TGTGCCAGCAGCTCCCTTTTTGGGGAGCTGTTTTTT
CASSSLFGELFF
>TRBV20-1|TRBD2|once|TRBJ2-1
TGCAGTGCTAGTAAGCGGGGGGGGTACAATGAGCAGTTCTTC
CSASKRGGYNEQFF
>TRBV19|.|.|TRBJ1-1
TGTGCCAGCGGGTGGGGCATGAACACTGAAGCTTTCTTT
CASGWGMNTEAFF
>TRBV3-1/TRBV3-2|.|.|TRBJ1-2
TGTGCCAGCAGCCAAGGAGACAGCGTCTATGGCTACACCTTC
CASSQGDSVYGYTF
>TRBV7-6|TRBD1|.|TRBJ1-3
TGTGCCAGCAGTCAGCCGACAGGGGGAAGTGGAAACACCATATATTTT
CASSQPTGGSGNTIYF
>TRBV7-2|TRBD1|.|TRBJ1-4
TGTGCCAGCAGCTTAGGACAGGGCGGGAATGAAAAACTGTTTTTT
CASSLGQGGNEKLFF
>TRBV28|TRBD1|once|TRBJ1-5
TGTGCCAGCAGTACCCTGACAGGGGTAGGCAATCAGCCCCAGCATTTT
CASSTLTGVGNQPQHF
>TRBV4-3|.|.|TRBJ2-1
TGCGCCAGCAGCCAAGAGAGGGGGTTGGGGAGCGAGCAGTTCTTC
CASSQERGLGSEQFF
>TRBV24-1|.|.|TRBJ1-3
TGTGCCACCAGTGATCCACGGGGGACCTCTGGAAACACCATATATTTT
CATSDPRGTSGNTIYF